A single sample gave rise to the 3 T cell receptor beta chains below, sequenced in a study of blood T cell repertoires in COVID-19. Clones were read by immunoSEQ multiplex PCR, and TCRdb kept only the in-frame ones, dropping some. The table includes fewer than 250,000 clones, roughly 85% detected once. The specimen sequenced was PBMCs or T cells enriched from blood (not recorded which). The receptors come from a woman in her 40s with acute COVID-19.

The CDR3 nucleotides are TGTGCCACCACCCCGACAGGGTTTGGCAATCAGCCCCAGCATTTT. Translation: CATTPTGFGNQPQHF. This chain uses TRBV15 with TRBJ1-5, with 7 bases lining up with TRBD1. Per the germline V gene, CDR1 is LNHNV and CDR2 is YYDKDF (reference sequence). This CDR3 is 15 amino acids long. V was clipped by 7 bases and J by 2 bases; unmatched bases: 8.

This clone is a singleton in its sample. This chain links TRBV4-2 with TRBJ2-7, with 8 bases lining up with TRBD2. The J segment lost 3 bases and the V segment lost 1 base, leaving 5 bases of the junction unmatched. This CDR3 has 15 amino acids. The germline V gene encodes CDR1 LGHNA and CDR2 YNFKEQ. CDR3 DNA sequence: TGTGCCAGCAGCCAAGCTTGGACTAGCAGCTACGAGCAGTACTTC. It yields the protein CASSQAWTSSYEQYF.

This chain joins TRBV27 and TRBJ2-2; weak D call: TRBD1 (6 bases). Trimming took 3 bases from V and 6 from J, leaving 11 bases between them. Germline loops: CDR1 MNHEY, CDR2 SMNVEV (reference sequence). This CDR3 is built from 14 residues. DNA of the CDR3: TGTGCCAGCAGTTTCAGGGGCGTATCCGGGGAGCTGTTTTTT. This sequence encodes CASSFRGVSGELFF.